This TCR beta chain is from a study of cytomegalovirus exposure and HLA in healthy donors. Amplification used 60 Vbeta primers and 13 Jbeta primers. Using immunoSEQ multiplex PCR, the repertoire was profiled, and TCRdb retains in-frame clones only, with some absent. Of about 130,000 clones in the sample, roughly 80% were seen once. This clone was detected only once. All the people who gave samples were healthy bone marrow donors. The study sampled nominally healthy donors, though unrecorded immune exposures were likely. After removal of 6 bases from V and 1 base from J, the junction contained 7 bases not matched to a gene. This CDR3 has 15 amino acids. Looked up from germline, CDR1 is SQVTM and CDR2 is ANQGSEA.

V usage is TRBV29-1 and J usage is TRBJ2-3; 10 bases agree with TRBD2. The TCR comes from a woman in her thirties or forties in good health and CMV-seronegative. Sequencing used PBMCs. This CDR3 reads CSVGLAGERTDTQYF. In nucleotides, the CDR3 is TGCAGCGTGGGGCTAGCGGGGGAGCGCACAGATACGCAGTATTTT.